Listed below are T cell receptor beta chains from one sample, sequenced in a study of CD8 T cells in Susac syndrome. From the immunoSEQ multiplex PCR reads, TCRdb called clonotypes with MiXCR, one entry per CDR3 protein. This sample has some 180,000 distinct CDR3 sequences, with around 90% found just once. The sample comprised CD4+ T cells from PBMCs. These TCRs come from a human donor with Susac syndrome. The CDR3 runs from the conserved cysteine through the conserved F or W. The D gene is left open where the match is weak. The size entry is marked missing in some rows and otherwise reads once, few, many or a size class.

TRBD1,TRBJ2-3,TRBV6-6,-,TGTGCCAGCGTCCCAGGGGGCATAACAGATACGCAGTATTTT,CASVPGGITDTQYF
TRBD1,TRBJ1-2,TRBV12-5,-,TGTGCTAGTGCCCGAGGGGGCGGGGGCTACACCTTC,CASARGGGGYTF
-,TRBJ1-2,TRBV29-1,-,TGCAGCGTTTACGAAGGAGGAGACTATGGCTACACCTTC,CSVYEGGDYGYTF
TRBD1,TRBJ2-2,TRBV19,-,TGTGCCAGTAGGACCGGGACAGGGTTGTACACCGGGGAGCTGTTTTTT,CASRTGTGLYTGELFF
TRBD1,TRBJ1-6,TRBV19,-,TGTGCCAGTAAGGTGGGACAGGCGAATTCACCCCTCCACTTT,CASKVGQANSPLHF
-,TRBJ2-1,TRBV18,-,TGTGCCAGCTCACCAGCAAGCTGGGGCTCCTACAATGAGCAGTTCTTC,CASSPASWGSYNEQFF
-,TRBJ1-1,TRBV9,-,TGTGCCAGCGGCATGGGACAAAGCGCTGAAGCTTTCTTT,CASGMGQSAEAFF
-,TRBJ2-1,TRBV11-2,-,TGTGCCAGCAGCTTAAGTAGTATCGGTGAGCAGTTCTTC,CASSLSSIGEQFF
-,TRBJ1-5,TRBV28,-,TGTGCCAGCATCGCCGGAGCGAGTTGGAGCAATCAGCCCCAGCATTTT,CASIAGASWSNQPQHF
TRBD2,TRBJ2-7,TRBV6-5,-,TGTGCCAGCAGAATGTTAGCGGGAGTAGACGAGCAGTACTTC,CASRMLAGVDEQYF
-,TRBJ2-3,TRBV7-2,-,TGTGCCAGCAGCTTAGTGGTTGGCACAGATACGCAGTATTTT,CASSLVVGTDTQYF
-,TRBJ2-7,TRBV5-4,-,TGTGCCAGCAGCTCCTCCGGGACACCCTACGAGCAGTACTTC,CASSSSGTPYEQYF
-,TRBJ2-3,TRBV29-1,-,TGCAGCGTCGCATGGGGGCAAGGAGATACGCAGTATTTT,CSVAWGQGDTQYF
-,TRBJ2-2,TRBV5-1,-,TGCGCCAGCAGCTTGGGGCTAGTTGTCCAAGCCGGGGAGCTGTTTTTT,CASSLGLVVQAGELFF
TRBD2,TRBJ2-7,TRBV20-1,-,TGCAGTGCTAGAGATTTTGCTAGCGGGAGCTCCTACGAGCAGTACTTC,CSARDFASGSSYEQYF
-,TRBJ1-5,TRBV19,-,TGTGCCAGTAGACCCGAGGGGGTTCCGAATCAGCCCCAGCATTTT,CASRPEGVPNQPQHF
-,TRBJ2-7,TRBV5-4,-,TGTGCCAGCAGCTTGGCGGGCAGGCTAACCTACGAGCAGTACTTC,CASSLAGRLTYEQYF
TRBD1,TRBJ2-5,TRBV20-1,-,TGCAGTGCTGGGGGGACAGGGGCCCAAGAGACCCAGTACTTC,CSAGGTGAQETQYF
-,TRBJ1-1,TRBV5-1,-,TGCGCCAGCGTTGAGGGGGTGAACACTGAAGCTTTCTTT,CASVEGVNTEAFF
TRBD1,TRBJ2-4,TRBV7-9,-,TGTGCCAGCAGCCCCCAACCGGGACAGGGTCTTTCCAAAAACATTCAGTACTTC,CASSPQPGQGLSKNIQYF
-,TRBJ2-3,TRBV6-2/TRBV6-3,once,TGTGCCAGCAGTCGGGCCGGCGGGCTCCTCACAGATACGCAGTATTTT,CASSRAGGLLTDTQYF
-,TRBJ2-1,TRBV10-3,-,TGTGCCATCAGTGCCAGAGGCCTCGGAAATGAGCAGTTCTTC,CAISARGLGNEQFF
TRBD1,TRBJ1-6,TRBV19,-,TGTGCCAGTAGCATACAGGGGGAGCAGTCACCCCTCCACTTT,CASSIQGEQSPLHF
-,TRBJ2-7,TRBV4-2,-,TGTGCCAGCAGCGGGGCGTCTGACGAGCAGTACTTC,CASSGASDEQYF
TRBD2,TRBJ2-5,TRBV7-7,-,TGTGCTAGCAGCTCAGGACGACTAGCGGGGGGACAAGAGACCCAGTACTTC,CASSSGRLAGGQETQYF
-,TRBJ2-4,TRBV2,once,TGTGCCAGCAGTGGGGATTACATTCAGTACTTC,CASSGDYIQYF
-,TRBJ1-6,TRBV27,-,TGTGCCAGCAAAATCGACTCCGCTACAGATAATTCACCCCTCCACTTT,CASKIDSATDNSPLHF
-,TRBJ2-1,TRBV2,-,TGTGCCAGCACCCCCTTATTGGACATCTACAATGAGCAGTTCTTC,CASTPLLDIYNEQFF
-,TRBJ1-4,TRBV4-1,once,TGCGCCAGCAGCCAAGAGGAAGGCGGGGTCCGTGAAAAACTGTTTTTT,CASSQEEGGVREKLFF
-,TRBJ2-3,TRBV9,-,TGTGCCAGCGGTGGGGCTGGAGATACGCAGTATTTT,CASGGAGDTQYF
-,TRBJ2-1,TRBV10-3,-,TGTGCCATCTTTGACCGTTACTACAATGAGCAGTTCTTC,CAIFDRYYNEQFF
-,TRBJ2-1,TRBV7-3,once,TGTGCCAGCAGCCCTATGGGTGGGGGGCCGCACAATGAGCAGTTCTTC,CASSPMGGGPHNEQFF